This T cell receptor beta chain was obtained from a study of CD8+ T cells in alopecia areata. As for the study in general: Scalp area affected, as a percentage, set the severity score of treated patients.

As for this clone: Its antigen is currently unknown.

General study results and limits: Persistence in scalp and blood during tofacitinib was observed for many expanded lesional clones. Scalp sample data also include resident alphabeta T cells from normal skin.

Stated treatment: oral pan-JAK inhibitor, 5-10 mg twice daily. cDNA reverse transcribed from extracted RNA served as the sequencing template. The table came from immunoSEQ multiplex PCR; TCRdb's copy has only in-frame clones and leaves some out. The sample carries 100,000 to 120,000 clones, approximately 51% recorded once. Germline lookup yields CDR1 LGHNA and CDR2 YSLEER. Trimming shortened V by 0 bases and J by 1 base, and 12 bases separated the two germline ends. This CDR3 has 16 residues. The rearrangement joins TRBV4-3 to TRBJ2-5; D gene unclear. The receptor was isolated from a human donor with alopecia areata. The sequencing here drew on CD4+ T cells sorted from blood, taken at week 24, from a patient treated with tofacitinib. CDR3 sequence: CASSQETGAGQETQYF. The DNA for the CDR3 is TGCGCCAGCAGCCAAGAGACGGGCGCCGGCCAAGAGACCCAGTACTTC.